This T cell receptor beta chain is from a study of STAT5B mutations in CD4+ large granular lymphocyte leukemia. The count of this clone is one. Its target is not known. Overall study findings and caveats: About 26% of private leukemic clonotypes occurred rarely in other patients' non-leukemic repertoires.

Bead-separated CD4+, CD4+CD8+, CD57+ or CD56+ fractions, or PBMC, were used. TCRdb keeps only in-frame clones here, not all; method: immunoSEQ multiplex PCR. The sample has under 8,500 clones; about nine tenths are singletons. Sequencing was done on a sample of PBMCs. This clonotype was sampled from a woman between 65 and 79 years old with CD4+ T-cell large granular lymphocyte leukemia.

The CDR3 DNA follows: TGTGCCAGCAGCGTAAGCCGGGACAGGGGGCAAGAGACCCAGTACTTC. Its translation is CASSVSRDRGQETQYF. The rearrangement links TRBV7-3 to TRBJ2-5; 11 positions agree with TRBD1. J was trimmed by 2 bases and V by 5 bases; bases with no gene match: 7. The CDR3 consists of 16 residues. Germline CDR1 is SGHTA and CDR2 is FQGTGA.